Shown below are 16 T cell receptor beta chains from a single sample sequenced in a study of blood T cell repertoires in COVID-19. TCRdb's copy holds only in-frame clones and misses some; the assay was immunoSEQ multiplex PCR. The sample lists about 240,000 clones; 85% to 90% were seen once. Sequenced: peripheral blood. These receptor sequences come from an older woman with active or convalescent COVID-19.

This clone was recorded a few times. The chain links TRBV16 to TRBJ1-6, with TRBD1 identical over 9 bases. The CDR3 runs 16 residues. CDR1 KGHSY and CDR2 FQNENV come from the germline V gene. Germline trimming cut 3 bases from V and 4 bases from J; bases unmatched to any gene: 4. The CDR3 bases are TGTGCCAGCAGCCACAAGACAGGGGGATATAATTCACCCCTCCACTTT. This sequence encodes CASSHKTGGYNSPLHF.

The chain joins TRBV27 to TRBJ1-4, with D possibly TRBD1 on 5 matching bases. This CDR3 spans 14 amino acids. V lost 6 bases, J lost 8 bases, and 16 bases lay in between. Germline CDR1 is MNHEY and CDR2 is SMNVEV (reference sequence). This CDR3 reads CASSHGAVWEKLFF. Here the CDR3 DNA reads TGTGCCAGCAGCCATGGGGCAGTTTGGGAAAAACTGTTTTTT.

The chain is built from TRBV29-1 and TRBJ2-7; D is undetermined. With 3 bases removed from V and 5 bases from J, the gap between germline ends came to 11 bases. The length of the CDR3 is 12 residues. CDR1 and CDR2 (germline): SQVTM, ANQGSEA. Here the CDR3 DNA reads TGCAGCGTTGATTGGGCTGGCGACGAGCAGTACTTC. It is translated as CSVDWAGDEQYF.

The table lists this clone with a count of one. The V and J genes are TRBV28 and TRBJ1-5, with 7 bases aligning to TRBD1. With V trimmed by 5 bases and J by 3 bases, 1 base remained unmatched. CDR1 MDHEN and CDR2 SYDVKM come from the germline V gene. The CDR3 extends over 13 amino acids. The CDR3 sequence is CASSGQVNQPQHF. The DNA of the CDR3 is TGTGCCAGCAGTGGACAGGTCAATCAGCCCCAGCATTTT. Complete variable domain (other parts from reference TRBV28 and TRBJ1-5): DVKVTQSSRYLVKRTGEKVFLECVQDMDHENMFWYRQDPGLGLRLIYFSYDVKMKEKGDIPEGYSVSREKKERFSLILESASTNQTSMYLCASSGQVNQPQHFGDGTRLSIL.

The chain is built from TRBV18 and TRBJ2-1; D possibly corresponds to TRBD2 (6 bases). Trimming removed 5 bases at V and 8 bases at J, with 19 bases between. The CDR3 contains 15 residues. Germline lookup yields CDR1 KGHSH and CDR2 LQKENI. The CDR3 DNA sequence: TGTGCCAGCTCATCGACACGACTAGTAGGGTATGAGCAGTTCTTC. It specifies CASSSTRLVGYEQFF. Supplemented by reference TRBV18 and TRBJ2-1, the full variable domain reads NAGVMQNPRHLVRRRGQEARLRCSPMKGHSHVYWYRQLPEEGLKFMVYLQKENIIDESGMPKERFSAEFPKEGPSILRIQQVVRGDSAAYFCASSSTRLVGYEQFFGPGTRLTVL.

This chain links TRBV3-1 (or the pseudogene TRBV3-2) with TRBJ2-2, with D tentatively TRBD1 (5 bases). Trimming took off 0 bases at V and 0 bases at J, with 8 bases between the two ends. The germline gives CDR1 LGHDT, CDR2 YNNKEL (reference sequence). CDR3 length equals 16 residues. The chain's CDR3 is CASSQDVRANTGELFF. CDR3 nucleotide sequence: TGTGCCAGCAGCCAAGACGTCAGGGCGAACACCGGGGAGCTGTTTTTT.

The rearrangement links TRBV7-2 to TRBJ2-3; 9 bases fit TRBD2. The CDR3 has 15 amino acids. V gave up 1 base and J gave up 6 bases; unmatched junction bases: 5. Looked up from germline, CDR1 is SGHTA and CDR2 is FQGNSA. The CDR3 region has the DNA TGTGCCAGCAGCTTAGGGCTAGCGGGGACGGATACGCAGTATTTT. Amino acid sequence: CASSLGLAGTDTQYF. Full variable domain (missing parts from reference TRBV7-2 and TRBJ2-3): GAGVSQSPSNKVTEKGKDVELRCDPISGHTALYWYRQSLGQGLEFLIYFQGNSAPDKSGLPSDRFSAERTGGSVSTLTIQRTQQEDSAVYLCASSLGLAGTDTQYFGPGTRLTVL.

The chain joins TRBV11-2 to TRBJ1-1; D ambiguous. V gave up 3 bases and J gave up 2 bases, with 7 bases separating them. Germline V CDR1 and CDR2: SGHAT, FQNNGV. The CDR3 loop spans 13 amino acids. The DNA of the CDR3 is TGTGCCAGCAGCTTCCCCCCAAACACTGAAGCTTTCTTT. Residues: CASSFPPNTEAFF.

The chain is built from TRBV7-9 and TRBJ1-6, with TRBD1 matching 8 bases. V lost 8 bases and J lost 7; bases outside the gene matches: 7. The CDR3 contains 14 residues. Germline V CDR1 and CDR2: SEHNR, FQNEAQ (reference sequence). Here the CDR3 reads CASGPGQANSPLHF. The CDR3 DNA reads TGTGCCAGCGGACCGGGACAGGCCAATTCACCCCTCCACTTT.

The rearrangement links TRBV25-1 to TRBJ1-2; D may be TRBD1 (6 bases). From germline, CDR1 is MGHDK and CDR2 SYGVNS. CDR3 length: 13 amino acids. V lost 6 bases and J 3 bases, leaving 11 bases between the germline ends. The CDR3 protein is CASSLQGYYGYTF. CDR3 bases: TGTGCCAGCAGCCTACAGGGATACTATGGCTACACCTTC.

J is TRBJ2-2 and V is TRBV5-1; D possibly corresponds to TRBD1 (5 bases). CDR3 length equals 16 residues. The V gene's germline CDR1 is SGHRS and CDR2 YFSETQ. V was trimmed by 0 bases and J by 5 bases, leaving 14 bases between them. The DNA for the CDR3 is TGCGCCAGCAGCTTGGGAACAGGAGTTTATACCGGGGAGCTGTTTTTT. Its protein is CASSLGTGVYTGELFF.

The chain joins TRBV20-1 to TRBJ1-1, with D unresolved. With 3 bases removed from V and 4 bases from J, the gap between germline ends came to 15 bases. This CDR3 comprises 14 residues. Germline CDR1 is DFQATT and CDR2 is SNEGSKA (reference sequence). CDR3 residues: CSASLSRGGTEAFF. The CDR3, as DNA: TGCAGTGCTAGTTTAAGTAGAGGAGGCACTGAAGCTTTCTTT.

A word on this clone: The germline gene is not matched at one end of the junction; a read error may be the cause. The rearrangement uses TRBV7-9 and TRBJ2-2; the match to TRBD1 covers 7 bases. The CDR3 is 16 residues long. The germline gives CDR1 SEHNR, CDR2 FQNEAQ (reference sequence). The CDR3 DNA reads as TGTGCCAGCAGCCTAGCCCCTACAGGGGTGGCCGGGGAGCTGTTTTTT. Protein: CASSLAPTGVAGELFF.

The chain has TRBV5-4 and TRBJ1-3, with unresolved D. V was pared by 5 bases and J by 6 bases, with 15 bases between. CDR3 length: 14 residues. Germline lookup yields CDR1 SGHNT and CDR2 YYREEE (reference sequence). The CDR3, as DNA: TGTGCCAGCAGGGAAACAGCGGAATTAAACACCATATATTTT. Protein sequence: CASRETAELNTIYF.

In DNA form, the CDR3 reads TGTGCCAGCAGTCCGGGTACGTACGAGCAGTACTTC. It codes for CASSPGTYEQYF. The gene calls are TRBV6-2 or TRBV6-3 and TRBJ2-7, with D unresolved. V lost 5 bases and J 4 bases, leaving 9 bases between the germline ends. This CDR3 spans 12 amino acids. Germline CDR1 MNHEY, CDR2 SVGEGT.

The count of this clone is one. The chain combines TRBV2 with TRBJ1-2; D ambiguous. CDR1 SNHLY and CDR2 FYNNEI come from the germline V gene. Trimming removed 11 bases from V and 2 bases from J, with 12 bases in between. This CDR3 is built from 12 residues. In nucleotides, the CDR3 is TGTGCCGGCGGGGTTTTCAACTATGGCTACACCTTC. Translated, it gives CAGGVFNYGYTF.